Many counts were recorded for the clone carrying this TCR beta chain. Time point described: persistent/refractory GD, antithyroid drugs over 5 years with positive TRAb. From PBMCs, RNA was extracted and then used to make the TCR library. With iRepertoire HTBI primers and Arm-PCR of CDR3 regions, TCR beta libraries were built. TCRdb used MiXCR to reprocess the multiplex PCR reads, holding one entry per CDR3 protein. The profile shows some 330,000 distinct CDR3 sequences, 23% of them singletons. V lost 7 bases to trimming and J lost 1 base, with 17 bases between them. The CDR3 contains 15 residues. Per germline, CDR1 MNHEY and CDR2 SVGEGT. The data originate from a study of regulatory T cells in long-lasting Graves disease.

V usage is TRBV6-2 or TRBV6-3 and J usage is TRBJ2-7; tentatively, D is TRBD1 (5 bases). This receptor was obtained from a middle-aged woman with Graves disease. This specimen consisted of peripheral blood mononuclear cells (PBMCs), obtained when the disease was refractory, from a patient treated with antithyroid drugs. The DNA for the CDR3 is TGTGCCAGCAAAACCGTGGGGCAGAGATCCTACGAGCAGTACTTC. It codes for CASKTVGQRSYEQYF.